The sequence of this TCR beta chain was determined in a study of blood T cell repertoires in COVID-19. The wider study: From T cells, B-cell-depleted T cells, or PBMCs came the material, which was cDNA or gDNA.

Per the authors' pipeline: Reference gene primer amplification in the assay estimated nucleated cell counts. The table came from immunoSEQ multiplex PCR; TCRdb's copy has only in-frame clones and leaves some out. That table gives V, J and clone size, and the DNA gave D and trimming. The repertoire holds 130,000 to 150,000 clones, roughly 84% seen once, with 6.5% to 9% in the top ten. The sequenced material came from peripheral blood. This clonotype was obtained from a woman aged 45-59 years in a cohort sampled during active or convalescent COVID-19.

Written as DNA, the CDR3 is TGCGCCAGCAGCTTGGACCCGTCAACACAAGAGACCCAGTACTTC. It specifies CASSLDPSTQETQYF. The chain links TRBV5-1 to TRBJ2-5; D uncertain. The CDR3 is made up of 15 amino acids. V gave up 0 bases and J gave up 2 bases, with 11 bases separating them. CDR1 SGHRS and CDR2 YFSETQ come from the germline V gene.